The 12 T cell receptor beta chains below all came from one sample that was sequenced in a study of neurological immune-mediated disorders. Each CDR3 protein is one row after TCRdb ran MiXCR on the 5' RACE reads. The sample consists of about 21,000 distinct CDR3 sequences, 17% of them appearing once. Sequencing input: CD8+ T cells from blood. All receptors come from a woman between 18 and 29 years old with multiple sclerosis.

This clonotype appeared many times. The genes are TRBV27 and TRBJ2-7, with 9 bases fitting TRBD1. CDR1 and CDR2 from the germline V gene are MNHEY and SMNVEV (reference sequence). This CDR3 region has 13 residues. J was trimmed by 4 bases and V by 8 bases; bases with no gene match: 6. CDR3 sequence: CASASQGAYEQYF. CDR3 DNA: TGTGCCAGCGCCTCACAGGGGGCTTACGAGCAGTACTTC.

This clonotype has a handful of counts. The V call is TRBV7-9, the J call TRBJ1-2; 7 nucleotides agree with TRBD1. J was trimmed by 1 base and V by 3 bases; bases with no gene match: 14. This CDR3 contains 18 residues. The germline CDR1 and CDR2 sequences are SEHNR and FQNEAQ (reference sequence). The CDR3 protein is CASSLTRGLTGSNYGYTF. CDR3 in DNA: TGTGCCAGCAGCTTGACCCGGGGACTGACAGGGAGTAACTATGGCTACACCTTC.

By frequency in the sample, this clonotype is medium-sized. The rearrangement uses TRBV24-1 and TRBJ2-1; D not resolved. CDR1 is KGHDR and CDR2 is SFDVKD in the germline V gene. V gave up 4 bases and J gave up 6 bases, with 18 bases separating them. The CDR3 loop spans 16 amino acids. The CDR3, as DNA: TGTGCCACCAGTGAGTTATTAGGAGTAGGGTCCAATGAGCAGTTCTTC. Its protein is CATSELLGVGSNEQFF.

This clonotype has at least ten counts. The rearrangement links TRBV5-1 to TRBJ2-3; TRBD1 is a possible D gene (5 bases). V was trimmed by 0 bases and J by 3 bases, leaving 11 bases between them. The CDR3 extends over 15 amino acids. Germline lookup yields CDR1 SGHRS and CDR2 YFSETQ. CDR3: CASSLDRGWTDTQYF. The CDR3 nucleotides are TGCGCCAGCAGCTTGGATAGGGGCTGGACAGATACGCAGTATTTT.

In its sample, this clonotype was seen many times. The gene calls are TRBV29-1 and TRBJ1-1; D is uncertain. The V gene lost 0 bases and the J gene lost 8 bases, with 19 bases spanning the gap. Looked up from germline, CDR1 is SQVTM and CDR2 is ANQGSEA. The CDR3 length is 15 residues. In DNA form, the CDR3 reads TGCAGCGTTGAAGAAGGTAGATACCGGGGAGACGAAGCTTTCTTT. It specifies CSVEEGRYRGDEAFF.

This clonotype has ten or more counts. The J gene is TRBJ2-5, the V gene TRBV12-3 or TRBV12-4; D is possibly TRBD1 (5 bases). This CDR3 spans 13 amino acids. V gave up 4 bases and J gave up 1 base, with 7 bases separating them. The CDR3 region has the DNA TGTGCCAGCAGTTGGGGCAGCCAAGAGACCCAGTACTTC. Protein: CASSWGSQETQYF.

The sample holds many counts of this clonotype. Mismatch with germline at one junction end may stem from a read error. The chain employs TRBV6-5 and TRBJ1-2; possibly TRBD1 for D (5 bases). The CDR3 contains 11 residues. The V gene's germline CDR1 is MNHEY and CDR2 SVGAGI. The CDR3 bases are TGTGCCGGCAGGGTCTTTGGTGGCTACACCTTC. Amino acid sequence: CAGRVFGGYTF.

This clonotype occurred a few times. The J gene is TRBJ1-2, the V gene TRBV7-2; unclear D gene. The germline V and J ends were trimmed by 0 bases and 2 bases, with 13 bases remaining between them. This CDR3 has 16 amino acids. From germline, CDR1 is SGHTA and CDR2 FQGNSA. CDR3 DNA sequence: TGTGCCAGCAGCTTAGCGGTCGGGGATGGAAACTATGGCTACACCTTC. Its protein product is CASSLAVGDGNYGYTF.

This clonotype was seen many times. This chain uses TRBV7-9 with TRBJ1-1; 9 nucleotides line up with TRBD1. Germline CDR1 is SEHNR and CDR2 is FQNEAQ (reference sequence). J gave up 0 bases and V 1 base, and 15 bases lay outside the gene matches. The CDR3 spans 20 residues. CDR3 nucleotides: TGTGCCAGCAGCTTAGATTTCTGGGACAGGGACACCTTTATGAACACTGAAGCTTTCTTT. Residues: CASSLDFWDRDTFMNTEAFF.

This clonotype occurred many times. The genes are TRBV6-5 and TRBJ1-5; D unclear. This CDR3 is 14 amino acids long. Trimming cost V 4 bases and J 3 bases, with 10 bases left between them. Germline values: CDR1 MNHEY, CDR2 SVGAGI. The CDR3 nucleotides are TGTGCCAGCAGTTTCGGTCAGACCAATCAGCCCCAGCATTTT. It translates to CASSFGQTNQPQHF.

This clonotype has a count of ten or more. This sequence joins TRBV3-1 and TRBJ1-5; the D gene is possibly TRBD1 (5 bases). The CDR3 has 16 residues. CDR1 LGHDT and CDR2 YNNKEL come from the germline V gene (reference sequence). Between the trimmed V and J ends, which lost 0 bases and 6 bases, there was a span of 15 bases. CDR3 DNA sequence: TGTGCCAGCAGCCAAGATTCAGGGCGCGGGGGTCAGCCCCAGCATTTT. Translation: CASSQDSGRGGQPQHF.

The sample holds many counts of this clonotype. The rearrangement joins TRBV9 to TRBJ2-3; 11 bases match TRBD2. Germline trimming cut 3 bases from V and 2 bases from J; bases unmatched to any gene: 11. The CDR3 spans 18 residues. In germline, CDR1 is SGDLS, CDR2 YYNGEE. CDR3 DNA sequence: TGTGCCAGCAGCGCATTCCCTAGCGGGGGGCTAGACACAGATACGCAGTATTTT. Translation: CASSAFPSGGLDTDTQYF.